This T cell receptor beta chain was profiled in a study of CD8 T cells in Susac syndrome. Study details: At the time their blood was drawn, patients with Susac syndrome were either therapy-naive, on corticosteroids (with some of them also receiving intravenous immunoglobulin), or on intravenous immunoglobulin alone. Study-wide results and caveats: In Susac syndrome, CD4+ T cell repertoires lacked any clonal expansion.

The authors reverse transcribed about 0.45 to 1 ug RNA with random hexamers. TCRdb itself ran the immunoSEQ multiplex PCR reads through MiXCR, one entry per CDR3 protein. The sample has about 140,000 distinct CDR3 sequences, 85% to 95% seen once. A remark on this clonotype: No antigen is known for it.

This CDR3 has 14 residues. Germline assignment: CDR1 SGHRS and CDR2 YFSETQ. V lost 0 bases to trimming and J lost 4 bases, with 9 bases between them. Patients with Susac syndrome met diagnostic criteria defined recently for definite or probable disease. CD8+ and CD4+ T cells were negatively isolated; TEMRA cells were FACS-enriched. This receptor was obtained from a human donor with Susac syndrome. The genes are TRBV5-1 and TRBJ2-3; D remains unclear. The material sequenced was CD4+ T cells from PBMCs. The CDR3 nucleotides are TGCGCCAGCAGCTTGGCCCCAGTGGCAGATACGCAGTATTTT. Translation: CASSLAPVADTQYF.